Shown below are 10 T cell receptor beta chains from a single sample sequenced in a study of blood T cell repertoires in COVID-19. The repertoire was sequenced with immunoSEQ multiplex PCR; TCRdb's copy has only in-frame clones and lacks some. Of roughly 250,000 clones listed, about 91% are singletons. Input material: peripheral blood. All receptors come from a person aged 18-29 years with COVID-19, enrolled during active disease.

CDR3 in DNA: TGTGCCAGCAGTGAACGGGGAACCTACGAGCAGTACTTC. Residues: CASSERGTYEQYF. The chain recombines TRBV6-1 with TRBJ2-7, with a tentative D call TRBD2 (5 bases). The germline V and J ends were trimmed by 2 bases and 2 bases, with 7 bases remaining between them. This CDR3 has 13 residues. Germline V lookup: CDR1 MNHNS, CDR2 SASEGT.

This rearrangement joins TRBV7-9 to TRBJ2-1, with 10 bases aligning to TRBD2. V shed 3 bases and J 8 bases; nucleotides not matched to a gene: 10. CDR1 and CDR2 (germline): SEHNR, FQNEAQ (reference sequence). This CDR3 contains 16 residues. CDR3 nucleotides: TGTGCCAGCAGCTTTTATCTAGCGGGAGATTTAGATGAGCAGTTCTTC. Its protein is CASSFYLAGDLDEQFF.

The CDR3 DNA is TGTGCCAGTAGTGCGGCCGGGACAGGGGAATACGAGCAGTACTTC. This codes for CASSAAGTGEYEQYF. The chain employs TRBV19 and TRBJ2-7, with TRBD1 matching over 10 bases. The length of the CDR3 is 15 residues. V was clipped by 5 bases and J by 4 bases; unmatched bases: 8. CDR1 is LNHDA and CDR2 is SQIVND in the germline V gene (reference sequence).

The chain couples TRBV10-3 to TRBJ2-2, with TRBD1 matching over 7 bases. Germline lookup yields CDR1 ENHRY and CDR2 SYGVKD. V dropped 4 bases and J dropped 5; count of bases not matched to a gene: 7. The length of the CDR3 is 15 residues. CDR3 protein: CAISAQGVGTGELFF. The DNA of the CDR3 is TGTGCCATCAGTGCGCAGGGGGTAGGGACCGGGGAGCTGTTTTTT.

The gene calls are TRBV7-8 and TRBJ2-7, with 7 bases matching TRBD1. There are 15 residues in the CDR3. Germline CDR1 reads SGHVS; CDR2 reads FQNEAQ. The V segment lost 5 bases and the J segment 1 base; nucleotides outside the gene matches: 8. CDR3 sequence (DNA): TGTGCCAGCAGCCTCCGAGGGACAGAGTCCTACGAGCAGTACTTC. Its translation: CASSLRGTESYEQYF.

The chain employs TRBV6-1 and TRBJ2-3; 12 positions match TRBD2. CDR1 MNHNS and CDR2 SASEGT come from the germline V gene. V shed 0 bases, J shed 5 bases, and the junction held 3 bases outside the gene matches. The CDR3 has 16 amino acids. CDR3 DNA: TGTGCCAGCAGTGAAGCGCTAGCGGGAGGGAGAGATACGCAGTATTTT. Its protein is CASSEALAGGRDTQYF.

This clone was picked up one time. J is TRBJ1-1 and V is TRBV29-1, with TRBD1 matching over 8 bases. V shed 7 bases and J 7 bases; nucleotides not matched to a gene: 8. The germline gives CDR1 SQVTM, CDR2 ANQGSEA. The CDR3 is 12 residues long. The CDR3 here is CSALTGVIEAFF. The CDR3, as DNA: TGCAGCGCCCTGACAGGGGTGATTGAAGCTTTCTTT.

This clone was recorded only once. This sequence joins TRBV14 and TRBJ2-1; 7 bases are a match to TRBD2. Germline trimming cut 3 bases from V and 5 bases from J; bases unmatched to any gene: 7. The V gene's germline CDR1 is SGHDN and CDR2 FVKESK. CDR3 length: 15 residues. The CDR3 loop is CASSQLGTTDNEQFF. The CDR3 coding sequence is TGTGCCAGCAGCCAGCTCGGGACTACGGACAATGAGCAGTTCTTC.

The J gene is TRBJ1-1, the V gene TRBV6-4; 9 positions agree with TRBD1. V shed 2 bases, J shed 3 bases, and the junction held 7 bases outside the gene matches. The CDR3 is 16 amino acids. From germline, CDR1 is MRHNA and CDR2 SNTAGT. For the CDR3, the DNA is TGTGCCAGCAGTGACAGGGACAGGGCTTGCCACACTGAAGCTTTCTTT. It codes for CASSDRDRACHTEAFF.

J is TRBJ1-3 and V is TRBV3-1 (or the pseudogene TRBV3-2); possibly TRBD1 for D (5 bases). V lost 0 bases and J 4 bases, leaving 16 bases between the germline ends. This CDR3 has 17 residues. Germline CDR1 reads LGHDT; CDR2 reads YNNKEL (reference sequence). The CDR3 DNA reads as TGTGCCAGCAGCCAAGAGTTTATGACAGAAAGGGGAAACACCATATATTTT. It codes for CASSQEFMTERGNTIYF.